The T cell receptor beta chain described here comes from a study of shared T cell receptors in the human thymus. TCRdb keeps only in-frame clones here, not all; method: immunoSEQ multiplex PCR. The profile shows under 850,000 clones, 88% of them singletons. CDR3 length equals 12 residues. Trimming cost V 5 bases and J 7 bases; bases outside gene matches: 4. Germline CDR1 GTSNPN, CDR2 SVGIG (reference sequence). The sample also formed part of further work on human thymus T cells. Per that paper: Thymus tissue was removed during corrective cardiac surgery. Seemingly biased V and J gene usage marked thymic and blood repertoires.

This receptor was obtained from a boy in the first two years of life with a congenital heart defect. The sample consisted of thymocytes. The J gene is TRBJ1-1, the V gene TRBV30; 10 bases are shared with TRBD1. The DNA for the CDR3 is TGTGCCTGGGACAGGGGGCATGGTGAAGCTTTCTTT. Protein sequence: CAWDRGHGEAFF.